This T cell receptor (beta chain) is from a study of OX40 agonist ivuxolimab in advanced cancers. Study-level results: Researchers report that CD8+ T cells had, on average, more expanded clones than CD4+. Clonal expansion among partial responders at 0.1-3.0 mg/kg ranked near the lowest.

This clone was recorded a few times. Its target is unknown. This CDR3 is built from 15 residues. Per the germline V gene, CDR1 is SGHAT and CDR2 is FQNNGV. V was shortened by 4 bases and J by 0 bases, with 10 bases between the two germline ends. Patients who had autoimmune disease history or got systemic immunosuppression were left out. Method: immunoSEQ multiplex PCR; TCRdb's copy keeps in-frame clones and lacks some. Among about 62,000 clones listed, around 84% were seen once. The sequenced sample was CD4+ or CD8+ T cells sorted from blood, obtained in a trial of the OX40 agonist ivuxolimab. The sequence derives from an adult with an advanced solid tumor such as melanoma, head and neck, liver or kidney cancer. V gene TRBV11-2 combines with J gene TRBJ1-3; unclear D gene. CDR3: CASSSGRDSGNTIYF. As DNA, the CDR3 is TGTGCCAGCAGCTCCGGACGGGACTCTGGAAACACCATATATTTT.